These 30 T cell receptor beta chains came from one sample sequenced in a study of shared clonotypes between healthy human individuals. Positively selected for CCR7, the CD45RO-negative cells used as naive CD8 cells excluded terminally differentiated effector memory CD45RA+ cells. The assay was immunoSEQ multiplex PCR, and TCRdb's table has in-frame clones only and misses some. Of 750,000 to 1,000,000 clones in the sample, 90% to 95% were seen once. The source material was naive CD8+ T cells sorted from blood. The receptors come from a man aged 30-40 years in good health.

The count of this clone is one. The genes are TRBV10-3 and TRBJ1-3; D unclear. V was clipped by 6 bases and J by 0 bases, with 15 bases between them. The germline CDR1 and CDR2 sequences are ENHRY and SYGVKD. The CDR3 is 16 amino acids. The CDR3: CAISIAHVSSGNTIYF. The CDR3 nucleotides are TGTGCCATCAGCATCGCACACGTGAGCTCTGGAAACACCATATATTTT.

This chain links TRBV5-1 with TRBJ2-7; TRBD1 aligns across 7 bases. The germline V gene has CDR1 SGHRS and CDR2 YFSETQ. The CDR3 loop spans 17 amino acids. V was pared by 0 bases and J by 3 bases, with 12 bases of the junction left unmatched. In DNA form, the CDR3 reads TGCGCCAGCAGCTTGGCATTTGACAGGGCGCCCTTCTACGAGCAGTACTTC. Protein sequence: CASSLAFDRAPFYEQYF.

The CDR3 here is CASSSEGRLVTDTQYF. The DNA of the CDR3 is TGTGCCAGCAGCTCTGAAGGCCGGTTAGTCACAGATACGCAGTATTTT. The chain couples TRBV11-2 to TRBJ2-3; no clear D gene. CDR1 and CDR2 (germline): SGHAT, FQNNGV. The CDR3 is made up of 16 amino acids. With 4 bases removed from V and 2 bases from J, the gap between germline ends came to 16 bases.

This chain joins TRBV19 and TRBJ2-1; D might be TRBD1 (5 bases). Per the germline V gene, CDR1 is LNHDA and CDR2 is SQIVND (reference sequence). This CDR3 region has 14 residues. The V and J ends lost 5 bases and 5 bases respectively, with 13 bases between them. The CDR3 loop reads CASSGLDSHNEQFF. CDR3 nucleotide sequence: TGTGCCAGTAGTGGGTTAGACAGCCACAATGAGCAGTTCTTC.

The rearrangement uses TRBV5-6 and TRBJ2-3; possibly TRBD1 or TRBD2 for D (5 bases each). Germline CDR1 SGHDT, CDR2 YYEEEE. This CDR3 has 16 residues. The V and J ends lost 4 bases and 1 base respectively, with 16 bases between them. CDR3 DNA: TGTGCCAGCAGCGGCGTATGGGGGAGAGGCACAGATACGCAGTATTTT. It specifies CASSGVWGRGTDTQYF.

The chain carries TRBV6-6 and TRBJ2-1; weak D call: TRBD1 (6 bases). Germline V gene data show CDR1 as MNHNY and CDR2 as SVGAGI (reference sequence). V gave up 0 bases and J gave up 12 bases, with 15 bases separating them. The CDR3 runs 14 residues. The chain's CDR3 is CASSYSVAGVGQFF. For the CDR3, the DNA is TGTGCCAGCAGTTACTCGGTAGCAGGGGTAGGGCAGTTCTTC.

This clone occurred once. The V call is TRBV4-3, the J call TRBJ2-7, with 9 bases identical to TRBD2. CDR3 length: 14 amino acids. V was pared by 1 base and J by 4 bases, with 2 bases of the junction left unmatched. Germline values: CDR1 LGHNA, CDR2 YSLEER. CDR3 sequence reads: CASSQGSGSYEQYF. CDR3 DNA sequence: TGCGCCAGCAGCCAAGGTAGCGGGAGTTACGAGCAGTACTTC.

The genes are TRBV4-1 and TRBJ2-1, with a tentative D call TRBD2 (6 bases). The CDR3 extends over 14 amino acids. Germline V CDR1 and CDR2: MGHRA, YSYEKL. Trimming took off 5 bases at V and 6 bases at J, with 14 bases between the two ends. The CDR3 region has the DNA TGCGCCAGCAGCGCTCCGGGACTCGCCAATGAGCAGTTCTTC. It codes for CASSAPGLANEQFF.

The chain carries TRBV27 and TRBJ2-3, with 12 bases matching TRBD2. The CDR3 is 17 amino acids. The V and J ends lost 4 bases and 2 bases, in that order; junction bases with no gene match: 7. Germline CDR1 is MNHEY and CDR2 is SMNVEV (reference sequence). The CDR3 reads CASSSGLAGYYTDTQYF. CDR3 DNA sequence: TGTGCCAGCAGTTCAGGACTAGCGGGATACTACACAGATACGCAGTATTTT.

V is TRBV9 and J is TRBJ1-1, with D unclear. Germline V lookup: CDR1 SGDLS, CDR2 YYNGEE. Between the trimmed V and J ends, which lost 0 bases and 1 base, there was a span of 7 bases. The CDR3 extends over 14 amino acids. CDR3 DNA: TGTGCCAGCAGCGTAGGGTTTTCGAACACTGAAGCTTTCTTT. The encoded protein is CASSVGFSNTEAFF.

This chain connects TRBV29-1 to TRBJ2-3; D possibly corresponds to TRBD1 (7 bases). Per the germline V gene, CDR1 is SQVTM and CDR2 is ANQGSEA. The CDR3 runs 15 residues. Trimming cost V 1 base and J 2 bases, with 13 bases left between them. CDR3 loop: CSVEGQGGYTDTQYF. CDR3 nucleotide sequence: TGCAGCGTTGAAGGGCAGGGGGGATACACAGATACGCAGTATTTT.

The V gene is TRBV4-2, the J gene TRBJ2-7; TRBD2 matches at 7 bases. The length of the CDR3 is 15 residues. Germline CDR1 is LGHNA and CDR2 is YNFKEQ. Trimming at V came to 3 bases and at J to 2 bases, leaving 7 bases not matched to a gene. The CDR3 here is CASSHTGTTPYEQYF. CDR3 bases: TGTGCCAGCAGCCACACCGGGACTACACCCTACGAGCAGTACTTC.

This clone occurred once. Other DNA sequences in this sample translate to the same CDR3. The V call is TRBV27, the J call TRBJ2-5; tentatively, D is TRBD2 (6 bases). This CDR3 is built from 14 residues. Germline lookup yields CDR1 MNHEY and CDR2 SMNVEV (reference sequence). Trimming shortened V by 1 base and J by 5 bases, and 11 bases separated the two germline ends. The DNA for the CDR3 is TGTGCCAGCAGTTTATTAGGAGGGGAGGAGACCCAGTACTTC. This gives the protein CASSLLGGEETQYF.

This chain joins TRBV5-6 and TRBJ2-5; D perhaps matches TRBD2 (7 bases). Germline CDR1 and CDR2: SGHDT and YYEEEE. V dropped 4 bases and J dropped 3 bases, with 16 bases sitting between them. The CDR3 loop spans 15 amino acids. CDR3 residues: CASSHREGGKETQYF. Written as DNA, the CDR3 is TGTGCCAGCAGCCACAGGGAGGGCGGCAAAGAGACCCAGTACTTC.

This chain links TRBV19 with TRBJ2-7, with 8 bases lining up with TRBD2. CDR3 length: 17 amino acids. From germline, CDR1 is LNHDA and CDR2 SQIVND (reference sequence). The V and J ends lost 3 bases and 2 bases, in that order; junction bases with no gene match: 12. The CDR3 spells CASSISGARGTPYEQYF. CDR3 in DNA: TGTGCCAGTAGTATTAGCGGGGCCAGGGGCACCCCCTACGAGCAGTACTTC.

The chain combines TRBV7-9 with TRBJ1-4, with D hard to call. CDR1 and CDR2 from the germline V gene are SEHNR and FQNEAQ (reference sequence). The CDR3 contains 13 residues. V was pared by 1 base and J by 8 bases, with 8 bases between. CDR3 nucleotides: TGTGCCAGCAGCTTAGGATCCGGGGAAAAACTGTTTTTT. Amino acids: CASSLGSGEKLFF.

The CDR3 DNA sequence: TGTGCCAGCAGCAATCGGGACGGGGACTACGAGCAGTACTTC. Translating gives CASSNRDGDYEQYF. J is TRBJ2-7 and V is TRBV21-1. TRBV21-1 is classified as a pseudogene. The CDR3 covers 14 residues.

The rearrangement joins TRBV5-1 to TRBJ2-7; weak D call: TRBD2 (6 bases). Germline CDR1 and CDR2: SGHRS and YFSETQ. The CDR3 runs to 15 residues. The V end lost 0 bases, the J end lost 1 base, and 11 bases lay between the germline ends. The CDR3 bases are TGCGCCAGCAGCTTGGGTAGCGGAGGGTCCTACGAGCAGTACTTC. It codes for CASSLGSGGSYEQYF.

This chain joins TRBV29-1 and TRBJ2-3, with a tentative D call TRBD2 (6 bases). Germline V gene sequence: CDR1 SQVTM, CDR2 ANQGSEA. With 1 base removed from V and 0 bases from J, the gap between germline ends came to 11 bases. This CDR3 spans 15 amino acids. CDR3 protein: CSVEGGVASTDTQYF. CDR3 DNA sequence: TGCAGCGTTGAAGGGGGGGTCGCGAGCACAGATACGCAGTATTTT.

This sequence joins TRBV7-9 and TRBJ2-1; 14 nucleotides align to TRBD2. The junction had 7 bases not matched to a gene; V was cut back by 5 bases and J by 7 bases. The V gene's germline CDR1 is SEHNR and CDR2 FQNEAQ (reference sequence). The CDR3 spans 16 residues. The CDR3 here is CASSPGLAGVGNEQFF. The CDR3 bases are TGTGCCAGCAGCCCGGGACTAGCGGGAGTAGGGAATGAGCAGTTCTTC. Based on the CDR3 plus reference TRBV7-9 and TRBJ2-1, the full variable domain is DTGVSQNPRHKITKRGQNVTFRCDPISEHNRLYWYRQTLGQGPEFLTYFQNEAQLEKSRLLSDRFSAERPKGSFSTLEIQRTEQGDSAMYLCASSPGLAGVGNEQFFGPGTRLTVL.

V is TRBV9 and J is TRBJ2-7; 8 bases agree with TRBD1. The CDR3 contains 15 residues. Germline V lookup: CDR1 SGDLS, CDR2 YYNGEE. V lost 3 bases to trimming and J lost 1 base; unmatched junction nucleotides: 6. Written as DNA, the CDR3 is TGTGCCAGCAGCGCCGCCGGGACAGGATCCTACGAGCAGTACTTC. It encodes CASSAAGTGSYEQYF.

This clone showed up just once. The genes are TRBV6-6 and TRBJ2-2; D may be TRBD2 (6 bases). Trimming removed 5 bases at V and 2 bases at J, with 9 bases between. Germline values: CDR1 MNHNY, CDR2 SVGAGI (reference sequence). The CDR3 is made up of 14 amino acids. For the CDR3, the DNA is TGTGCCAGCAGTAAGCGGGCCAACACCGGGGAGCTGTTTTTT. Protein product: CASSKRANTGELFF.

The chain couples TRBV4-1 to TRBJ1-1; no clear D gene. This CDR3 has 14 amino acids. Trimming pared 0 bases from V and 1 base from J, leaving 6 bases between. Germline values: CDR1 MGHRA, CDR2 YSYEKL. CDR3 amino acids: CASSQENENTEAFF. As DNA, the CDR3 is TGCGCCAGCAGCCAAGAGAACGAGAACACTGAAGCTTTCTTT.

The chain couples TRBV28 to TRBJ2-1, with 9 bases matching TRBD2. The CDR3 is 15 residues long. V lost 4 bases, J lost 5 bases, and 6 bases stayed unmatched. CDR1 is MDHEN and CDR2 is SYDVKM in the germline V gene. CDR3 bases: TGTGCCAGCAGTTCAGCGGGAGGCTCGAACAATGAGCAGTTCTTC. Its protein is CASSSAGGSNNEQFF.

The chain uses TRBV7-9 and TRBJ2-1, with D possibly matching TRBD2 (6 bases). Trimming left V 3 bases short and J 3 bases short, with 12 bases between. The CDR3 sequence is 15 residues long. Germline V gene data show CDR1 as SEHNR and CDR2 as FQNEAQ (reference sequence). The CDR3 loop reads CASSFLREFYNEQFF. For the CDR3, the DNA is TGTGCCAGCAGCTTCTTACGGGAGTTCTACAATGAGCAGTTCTTC. The whole variable domain, filled in from reference TRBV7-9 and TRBJ2-1, reads DTGVSQNPRHKITKRGQNVTFRCDPISEHNRLYWYRQTLGQGPEFLTYFQNEAQLEKSRLLSDRFSAERPKGSFSTLEIQRTEQGDSAMYLCASSFLREFYNEQFFGPGTRLTVL.

The V and J genes are TRBV19 and TRBJ2-7, with D maybe TRBD1 (6 bases). Looked up from germline, CDR1 is LNHDA and CDR2 is SQIVND (reference sequence). The V gene lost 5 bases and the J gene lost 0 bases, with 14 bases spanning the gap. This CDR3 is 15 amino acids long. The CDR3 DNA is TGTGCCAGTAGTGTCGCAGGGGACCCCTCCTACGAGCAGTACTTC. Translating it yields CASSVAGDPSYEQYF.

The CDR3 coding sequence is TGTGCCAGCAGCTTTTTCGTGGGACTAGCGGGAGTTGATACGCAGTATTTT. This gives the protein CASSFFVGLAGVDTQYF. This chain connects TRBV7-9 to TRBJ2-3; 14 nucleotides agree with TRBD2. Germline lookup yields CDR1 SEHNR and CDR2 FQNEAQ (reference sequence). The CDR3 spans 17 residues. V lost 3 bases and J lost 6; bases outside the gene matches: 8.

The J gene is TRBJ2-5, the V gene TRBV5-4; D gene ambiguous. CDR1 is SGHNT and CDR2 is YYREEE in the germline V gene (reference sequence). Trimming took off 1 base at V and 5 bases at J, with 15 bases between the two ends. This CDR3 is built from 15 residues. The CDR3 is CASSLFLSPVETQYF. The CDR3, as DNA: TGTGCCAGCAGCTTGTTCCTGTCGCCCGTGGAGACCCAGTACTTC. The entire variable domain, with the rest obtained from reference TRBV5-4 and TRBJ2-5, is as follows: ETGVTQSPTHLIKTRGQQVTLRCSSQSGHNTVSWYQQALGQGPQFIFQYYREEENGRGNFPPRFSGLQFPNYSSELNVNALELDDSALYLCASSLFLSPVETQYFGPGTRLLVL.

The rearrangement joins TRBV6-1 to TRBJ2-3; D unclear. This CDR3 spans 14 amino acids. Germline V gene lookup returns CDR1 MNHNS and CDR2 SASEGT. Trimming stripped 4 bases from V and 5 bases from J, with 13 bases between. Here the CDR3 reads CASSVYLVGDTQYF. CDR3 bases: TGTGCCAGCAGTGTCTACTTGGTGGGAGATACGCAGTATTTT.

The V and J genes are TRBV11-2 and TRBJ2-7; 10 bases map to TRBD1. CDR1 is SGHAT and CDR2 is FQNNGV in the germline V gene. V was pared by 2 bases and J by 0 bases, with 4 bases of the junction left unmatched. This CDR3 is 16 amino acids long. The CDR3 DNA reads TGTGCCAGCAGCTTACTGGGACAGGGGAGCTCCTACGAGCAGTACTTC. Amino acid sequence: CASSLLGQGSSYEQYF.